Below are 20 T cell receptor beta chains sequenced from a single sample in a study of HIV-infected patients and healthy controls. TCRdb reanalysed the 5' RACE reads using MiXCR and keeps one entry per CDR3 protein. The data show over 55,000 distinct CDR3 sequences, about 17% seen once. Sequencing was performed on CD4+ T cells from blood. These receptors were collected from a human donor in good health.

This clonotype has more than one count but fewer than ten. The rearrangement joins TRBV7-2 to TRBJ1-2, with TRBD1 matching 7 bases. V was pared by 5 bases and J by 2 bases, with 11 bases of the junction left unmatched. This CDR3 is built from 16 residues. Germline V gives CDR1 SGHTA, CDR2 FQGNSA. The CDR3 DNA is TGTGCCAGCAGCCCCCGAACCGGGACAGTAAACTATGGCTACACCTTC. This translates into CASSPRTGTVNYGYTF.

V is TRBV18 and J is TRBJ1-1; D not certain. The CDR3 spans 13 residues. Germline-derived CDR1 and CDR2 are KGHSH and LQKENI. V was shortened by 4 bases and J by 3 bases, with 9 bases between the two germline ends. CDR3 loop: CASSRVGDTEAFF. CDR3 DNA sequence: TGTGCCAGCTCACGGGTTGGGGACACTGAAGCTTTCTTT.

This rearrangement joins TRBV6-2 or TRBV6-3 to TRBJ2-1, with 13 bases aligning to TRBD2. V lost 2 bases, J lost 8 bases, and 6 bases stayed unmatched. CDR1 is MNHEY, CDR2 SVGEGT, per germline. This CDR3 is 16 amino acids long. The CDR3 spells CASSYRTSGGSDEQFF. CDR3 coding DNA: TGTGCCAGCAGTTACAGGACTAGCGGGGGAAGCGATGAGCAGTTCTTC.

This CDR3 reads CASSLGTGGRTQYF. CDR3 bases: TGTGCCAGCAGCTTAGGGACAGGGGGACGGACCCAGTACTTC. The chain links TRBV7-2 to TRBJ2-5; 10 bases are shared with TRBD1. Germline values: CDR1 SGHTA, CDR2 FQGNSA. The CDR3 consists of 14 residues. The trim removed 1 base at V and 7 bases at J, leaving 3 bases unmatched.

This sequence joins TRBV18 and TRBJ2-1; TRBD2 matches at 11 bases. The CDR3 length is 19 residues. V lost 3 bases and J lost 7; bases outside the gene matches: 17. Per germline, CDR1 KGHSH and CDR2 LQKENI. CDR3 in DNA: TGTGCCAGCTCACCCTTAGCGGGAGGGCCGAACGGACGGGCGAATGAGCAGTTCTTC. Residues: CASSPLAGGPNGRANEQFF.

This clonotype was recorded many times. The chain recombines TRBV11-3 with TRBJ2-2; tentatively, D is TRBD1 (6 bases). Per germline, CDR1 SGHNT and CDR2 YENEEA. The CDR3 contains 14 residues. Trimming shortened V by 7 bases and J by 0 bases, and 9 bases separated the two germline ends. CDR3 sequence (DNA): TGTGCCAGCAAGGGACAAACGAACACCGGGGAGCTGTTTTTT. Protein: CASKGQTNTGELFF. Drawing the rest from reference TRBV11-3 and TRBJ2-2, the complete variable domain is EAGVVQSPRYKIIEKKQPVAFWCNPISGHNTLYWYLQNLGQGPELLIRYENEEAVDDSQLPKDRFSAERLKGVDSTLKIQPAELGDSAVYLCASKGQTNTGELFFGEGSRLTVL.

The rearrangement links TRBV29-1 to TRBJ1-2, with D possibly TRBD1 on 5 matching bases. Trimming cost V 5 bases and J 7 bases, with 17 bases left between them. The CDR3 covers 13 residues. CDR1 and CDR2 (germline): SQVTM, ANQGSEA. The CDR3 DNA reads TGCAGCGTTTTAGACAGAAGGGCGTTTGGCTACACCTTC. It encodes CSVLDRRAFGYTF.

This sequence joins TRBV7-2 and TRBJ1-2; D might be TRBD1 (5 bases). Germline CDR1 SGHTA, CDR2 FQGNSA. There are 15 residues in the CDR3. V lost 2 bases, J lost 6 bases, and 16 bases lay in between. The CDR3 protein is CASSLRGTRTHGYTF. The CDR3 DNA follows: TGTGCCAGCAGCTTACGAGGGACTCGAACCCATGGCTACACCTTC. Full variable domain (missing parts from reference TRBV7-2 and TRBJ1-2): GAGVSQSPSNKVTEKGKDVELRCDPISGHTALYWYRQSLGQGLEFLIYFQGNSAPDKSGLPSDRFSAERTGGSVSTLTIQRTQQEDSAVYLCASSLRGTRTHGYTFGSGTRLTVV.

This clonotype was recorded a few times. The rearrangement links TRBV7-2 to TRBJ2-3; D uncertain. The germline V and J ends were trimmed by 0 bases and 5 bases, with 6 bases remaining between them. The CDR3 contains 13 residues. CDR1 and CDR2 from the germline V gene are SGHTA and FQGNSA. CDR3 region: CASSLALEDTQYF. For the CDR3, the DNA is TGTGCCAGCAGCTTAGCGCTCGAAGATACGCAGTATTTT.

CDR3 bases: TGCAGCGTTGGCAGGAACACCGGGGAGCTGTTTTTT. It translates to CSVGRNTGELFF. This chain connects TRBV29-1 to TRBJ2-2, with no clear D. V shed 4 bases and J shed 1 base, with 4 bases lying between them. Germline V gives CDR1 SQVTM, CDR2 ANQGSEA. CDR3 length equals 12 residues.

For this clonotype: Mismatch with germline at one junction end may stem from a read error. J is TRBJ2-1 and V is TRBV11-2; D is uncertain. There are 15 residues in the CDR3. Germline V gene data show CDR1 as SGHAT and CDR2 as FQNNGV. In DNA, the CDR3 is TGTGCCAGCAGCGTAGAGTACCAGCCCTACAATGAGCAGTTCTTC. Translating gives CASSVEYQPYNEQFF.

The chain recombines TRBV10-3 with TRBJ1-6; D is undetermined. The CDR3 is 12 residues long. Germline CDR1 is ENHRY and CDR2 is SYGVKD. Trimming took 11 bases from V and 7 from J, leaving 12 bases between them. In DNA, the CDR3 is TGTGCCGCCGGGGTAGCAAATTCACCCCTCCACTTT. It translates to CAAGVANSPLHF.

The chain carries TRBV12-3 or TRBV12-4 and TRBJ2-2; no clear D gene. This CDR3 has 13 amino acids. The V end lost 3 bases, the J end lost 7 bases, and 9 bases lay between the germline ends. Here the CDR3 DNA reads TGTGCCAGCAGTTTGTCTCCCGGCGGGGAGCTGTTTTTT. Translated, it gives CASSLSPGGELFF.

This clonotype was detected a few times. The chain joins TRBV6-6 to TRBJ1-2, with 9 bases matching TRBD1. CDR1 is MNHNY, CDR2 SVGAGI, per germline (reference sequence). The CDR3 runs to 19 residues. J gave up 1 base and V 5 bases, and 17 bases lay outside the gene matches. CDR3 region: CASSGPGQGSGIVNYGYTF. The CDR3, as DNA: TGTGCCAGCAGTGGACCGGGACAGGGATCTGGAATTGTTAACTATGGCTACACCTTC.

The chain recombines TRBV7-9 with TRBJ1-5, with 9 bases aligning to TRBD1. The CDR3 contains 15 residues. Germline loops: CDR1 SEHNR, CDR2 FQNEAQ (reference sequence). V lost 5 bases, J lost 5 bases, and 7 bases stayed unmatched. The CDR3 DNA is TGTGCCAGCAGCGCGGACAGGGGTTCGCATCAGCCCCAGCATTTT. Encoded protein: CASSADRGSHQPQHF.

The rearrangement joins TRBV6-6 to TRBJ2-3; D not resolved. V shed 5 bases and J shed 14 bases, with 14 bases lying between them. From germline, CDR1 is MNHNY and CDR2 SVGAGI (reference sequence). The CDR3 sequence is 11 residues long. DNA of the CDR3: TGTGCCAGCAGTGACACCTTAGGCCCGTATTTT. Translation: CASSDTLGPYF.

This clonotype has only a few counts. V usage is TRBV11-2 and J usage is TRBJ2-4; TRBD1 aligns across 7 bases. Trimming at V came to 5 bases and at J to 0 bases, leaving 10 bases not matched to a gene. The CDR3 length is 17 residues. CDR1 is SGHAT, CDR2 FQNNGV, per germline. CDR3 sequence: CASSPQPGQLAKNIQYF. The CDR3 nucleotides are TGTGCCAGCAGCCCCCAACCGGGACAGCTAGCCAAAAACATTCAGTACTTC.

This clonotype occurred a few times. The chain links TRBV28 to TRBJ2-7; tentatively, D is TRBD2 (6 bases). Germline V gene lookup returns CDR1 MDHEN and CDR2 SYDVKM. Trimming shortened V by 0 bases and J by 6 bases, and 12 bases separated the two germline ends. CDR3 length: 14 amino acids. The CDR3 is CASSLWEGDREQYF. The CDR3 DNA sequence: TGTGCCAGCAGTTTATGGGAGGGTGATCGCGAGCAGTACTTC.

Many counts were recorded for this clonotype. The chain carries TRBV28 and TRBJ2-6, with a weak D call TRBD2 (5 bases). V shed 4 bases and J shed 0 bases, with 10 bases lying between them. This CDR3 spans 16 amino acids. The V gene's germline CDR1 is MDHEN and CDR2 SYDVKM. The CDR3 sequence is CASSSRRSSGANVLTF. The CDR3 DNA follows: TGTGCCAGCAGTTCCAGGAGGAGCTCTGGGGCCAACGTCCTGACTTTC.

Many counts were recorded for this clonotype. CDR3 nucleotide sequence: TGCAGTGCTAGAGCGGGGGAGCCCCAGCATTTT. Its protein is CSARAGEPQHF. V is TRBV20-1 and J is TRBJ1-5; possible D gene TRBD1, 5 bases. The germline V gene encodes CDR1 DFQATT and CDR2 SNEGSKA (reference sequence). V lost 1 base, J lost 8 bases, and 6 bases lay in between. This CDR3 spans 11 amino acids.